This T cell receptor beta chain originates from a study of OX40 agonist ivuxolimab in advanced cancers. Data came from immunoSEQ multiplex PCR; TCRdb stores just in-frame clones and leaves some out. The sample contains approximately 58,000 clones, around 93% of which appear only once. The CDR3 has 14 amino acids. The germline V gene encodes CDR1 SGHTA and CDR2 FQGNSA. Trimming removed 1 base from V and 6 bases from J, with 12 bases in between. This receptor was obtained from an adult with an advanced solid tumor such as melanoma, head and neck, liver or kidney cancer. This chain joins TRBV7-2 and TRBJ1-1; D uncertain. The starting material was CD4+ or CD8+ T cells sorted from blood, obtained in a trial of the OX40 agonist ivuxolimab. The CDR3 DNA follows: TGTGCCAGCAGCTTAGTATGGGAGAGTTCTGAAGCTTTCTTT. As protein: CASSLVWESSEAFF.